The rows below give T cell receptor beta chains drawn from one sample of a study of blood T cells in healthy people across ages. TCRdb recomputed calls from the 5' RACE reads with MiXCR, one row per CDR3 protein. The profile shows about 1,600,000 distinct CDR3 sequences, approximately 42% of them singletons. The sample taken for sequencing was blood. Receptors were obtained from a woman aged 18-29 years in good health. CDR3s include the opening cysteine and the closing phenylalanine or tryptophan.

v_call	cdr3_length	j_call	cdr3_aa
TRBV6-5	15	TRBJ2-5	CASKETGRPQETQYF
TRBV11-2	14	TRBJ2-1	CASSLAGTGDEQFF
TRBV2	17	TRBJ2-1	CASSERLGGISYNEQFF
TRBV12-3/TRBV12-4	16	TRBJ1-6	CASTLQQGVVDSPLHF
TRBV3-1	14	TRBJ2-5	CASSQSAGVETQYF
TRBV7-2	14	TRBJ2-7	CASSLVPSSYEQYF
TRBV20-1	17	TRBJ2-3	CSARGQTIDSSTDTQYF
TRBV5-6	16	.	CASSSGTGTSIYEQYF
TRBV25-1	14	TRBJ2-7	CASSEYGRGYEQYF
TRBV7-9	11	TRBJ1-2	CASSLLGDYTF
TRBV11-3	16	TRBJ2-3	CASSLDYSLDSDTQYF
TRBV7-8	19	TRBJ2-1	CASSLRDRVLSSSYNEQFF
TRBV7-2	15	TRBJ2-7	CASSLRGQATYEQYF
TRBV7-9	15	TRBJ2-3	CASSPPGGGMDTQYF
TRBV20-1	13	TRBJ2-5	CSARDSGQETQYF
TRBV3-1	15	TRBJ2-3	CASAKREGPADTQYF
TRBV10-2	19	TRBJ2-3	CASSVQRGGGPTSTDTQYF
TRBV10-3	16	.	CAIRRYRDSESYEQYF
TRBV25-1	16	TRBJ1-6	CASSEEVSSYNSPLHF
TRBV30	11	TRBJ1-1	CAWGATLDPFF
TRBV4-1	15	TRBJ2-7	CASSQGLAIAGEQYF
TRBV20-1	15	TRBJ1-5	CSASPGGNSNQPQHF
TRBV5-4	15	TRBJ1-2	CASSLPSQGNYGYTF
TRBV6-5	13	TRBJ2-1	CASRPSGLNEQFF
TRBV7-9	16	TRBJ2-5	CASSDQGAAVQETQYF
TRBV7-2	14	TRBJ2-1	CASSSPGDMETQFF
TRBV5-1	14	TRBJ2-7	CASSFAGGTYEQYF
TRBV3-1	13	TRBJ1-6	CASSLRGDSPLHF
TRBV27	14	.	CASSLSSGANIQYF
TRBV2	14	TRBJ1-1	CASSDVVGVSEAFF
TRBV5-1	15	TRBJ1-1	CASRAYQTGGNEAFF
TRBV4-1	15	TRBJ2-7	CASSQEQQGTYEQYF
TRBV9	14	TRBJ2-7	CASSVALHVHEQYF
TRBV20-1	15	TRBJ2-5	CSARDTRTSQETQYF
TRBV6-1	15	TRBJ1-4	CASSETLATNEKLFF
TRBV20-1	16	TRBJ1-6	CSATISWDRGPSPLHF
TRBV25-1	12	TRBJ2-3	CASSGTIYTQYF
TRBV7-9	14	TRBJ1-2	CASSARDTYYGYTF
TRBV12-3/TRBV12-4	13	TRBJ2-7	CASSSTNSYEQYF
TRBV6-1	15	TRBJ1-2	CASRIGTAANYGYTF
TRBV4-1	15	TRBJ2-4	CASSQEVTGESEQYF
TRBV6-1	14	TRBJ2-7	CASSETGQSYEQYF
TRBV10-3	15	TRBJ2-5	CAISAGQTSQETLYF
TRBV4-1	16	TRBJ2-4	CASSQEWTGSKNIQYF
TRBV6-5	15	TRBJ1-1	CASSAWDRKQDEAFF
TRBV12-3/TRBV12-4	14	TRBJ1-4	CASTLGQGSEKLFF
TRBV5-1	13	TRBJ2-5	CASYDSLYNEQYF